This entry lists 9 T cell receptor beta chains sequenced from one sample in a study of CD8+CD57+ T cells in acquired aplastic anemia. By flow cytometry, patients selected for sequencing had shown an expansion of CD8+CD57+ cells. Investigators profiled TCR beta VDJ and CDR3 from genomic DNA template. One entry per CDR3 protein, called by TCRdb with MiXCR from the reads. The repertoire holds approximately 160,000 distinct CDR3 sequences, roughly 50% seen once, with 2.5% to 4% in the top ten. The specimen was sorted CD4+, CD8+, or CD8+CD57+ T cells (not recorded which) from PBMCs. These receptors were taken from a human donor with aplastic anemia.

The chain recombines TRBV4-2 with TRBJ2-3; the D gene is possibly TRBD2 (7 bases). V lost 4 bases to trimming and J lost 3 bases, with 14 bases between them. The germline V gene encodes CDR1 LGHNA and CDR2 YNFKEQ. The CDR3 extends over 15 amino acids. This chain's CDR3 is CASSPLEGGTDTQYF. The CDR3 coding sequence is TGTGCCAGCAGCCCCCTGGAGGGGGGGACAGATACGCAGTATTTT.

The chain carries TRBV2 and TRBJ2-2; D unresolved. Germline V gene sequence: CDR1 SNHLY, CDR2 FYNNEI. CDR3 length: 11 amino acids. Trimming removed 6 bases at V and 5 bases at J, with 4 bases between. CDR3 residues: CASRVTGELFF. DNA for the CDR3: TGTGCCAGCAGAGTAACCGGGGAGCTGTTTTTT.

The rearrangement uses TRBV20-1 and TRBJ1-2; perhaps TRBD1 as D (5 bases). V lost 6 bases and J 6 bases, leaving 20 bases between the germline ends. CDR1 and CDR2 (germline): DFQATT, SNEGSKA (reference sequence). The CDR3 has 14 amino acids. In DNA form, the CDR3 reads TGCAGTGCCAAGAGTGGGCAGGGCCCTCATGGCTACACCTTC. It codes for CSAKSGQGPHGYTF.

The J gene is TRBJ2-5, the V gene TRBV5-5; 10 positions agree with TRBD1. With 0 bases clipped from V and 7 bases from J, the junction kept 12 bases outside the gene matches. CDR1 and CDR2 from the germline V gene are SGHKS and YYEKEE (reference sequence). This CDR3 is built from 17 residues. The CDR3 loop reads CASSLAPRTGGQVTQYF. The CDR3 bases are TGTGCCAGCAGCTTGGCCCCCAGGACAGGGGGACAGGTGACCCAGTACTTC.

This clonotype was observed at least ten times. The chain uses TRBV29-1 and TRBJ1-1; D unclear. Trimming took 1 base from V and 2 from J, leaving 8 bases between them. CDR3 size: 13 residues. The germline V gene has CDR1 SQVTM and CDR2 ANQGSEA. Written as DNA, the CDR3 is TGCAGCGTTGAAGGGCAGTCCAACACTGAAGCTTTCTTT. The encoded protein is CSVEGQSNTEAFF.

The table lists this clonotype with a count of one. The chain couples TRBV20-1 to TRBJ1-2, with D perhaps matching TRBD1 (6 bases). Trimming removed 0 bases at V and 7 bases at J, with 12 bases between. The CDR3 has 13 amino acids. Per the germline V gene, CDR1 is DFQATT and CDR2 is SNEGSKA (reference sequence). The CDR3 reads CSARDGAGVGYTF. Written as DNA, the CDR3 is TGCAGTGCTAGAGATGGGGCAGGGGTTGGCTACACCTTC.

This clonotype was picked up one time. The rearrangement links TRBV29-1 to TRBJ1-2; 10 bases are shared with TRBD1. This CDR3 comprises 14 residues. The junction had 9 bases not matched to a gene; V was cut back by 6 bases and J by 5 bases. The germline CDR1 and CDR2 sequences are SQVTM and ANQGSEA. The CDR3 loop reads CSVAGTGERYGYTF. The CDR3 bases are TGCAGCGTCGCCGGGACAGGGGAAAGGTATGGCTACACCTTC.

This chain uses TRBV7-2 with TRBJ2-5; perhaps TRBD1 as D (7 bases). Trimming pared 5 bases from V and 5 bases from J, leaving 18 bases between. Germline V lookup: CDR1 SGHTA, CDR2 FQGNSA. This CDR3 is 15 amino acids long. This CDR3 reads CASSQGRGEQETQYF. CDR3 nucleotides: TGTGCCAGCAGCCAGGGCAGGGGGGAACAGGAGACCCAGTACTTC.

The chain has TRBV2 and TRBJ1-5; 7 bases line up with TRBD1. This CDR3 region has 15 residues. J was trimmed by 2 bases and V by 9 bases; bases with no gene match: 10. Germline CDR1 reads SNHLY; CDR2 reads FYNNEI. CDR3 in amino acids: CASELQGYGNQPQHF. The CDR3 DNA is TGTGCCAGTGAACTACAGGGGTATGGCAATCAGCCCCAGCATTTT. Filled out from reference TRBV2 and TRBJ1-5, the complete variable domain reads EPEVTQTPSHQVTQMGQEVILRCVPISNHLYFYWYRQILGQKVEFLVSFYNNEISEKSEIFDDQFSVERPDGSNFTLKIRSTKLEDSAMYFCASELQGYGNQPQHFGDGTRLSIL.